Listed below are T cell receptor beta chains from one sample, sequenced in a study of T-cell memory formation after mild COVID-19. TCRdb independently ran MiXCR on the 5' RACE reads; one entry per CDR3 protein. The table lists hundreds of thousands of distinct CDR3 sequences, approximately 15% of them singletons. Sequenced input: PBMCs or a T cell subset sorted from them (not recorded which). Receptor source: a man younger than 35 who had mild COVID-19 (a few samples of this study predate the infection). Cell type and time point are not known. Each CDR3 is given with its conserved first and last residue. D genes are given only for firm matches. A row's size may be missing; if present it is once, few, many or a size class.

d_call: TRBD2; j_call: TRBJ2-1; clone_size: few; v_call: TRBV9; cdr3_nt: TGTGCCAGCAGCCCCGGGACTAGCGGAACGGCTGAGCAGTTCTTC; cdr3_aa: CASSPGTSGTAEQFF
d_call: .; j_call: TRBJ2-1; clone_size: few; v_call: TRBV7-9; cdr3_nt: TGTGCCAGCAGCCGACGGGACGGGGGGCCCTACAATGAGCAGTTCTTC; cdr3_aa: CASSRRDGGPYNEQFF
d_call: TRBD1; j_call: TRBJ1-5; clone_size: .; v_call: TRBV12-3/TRBV12-4; cdr3_nt: TGTGCCAGCAGGATGGGGACAGGGGCTAATCAGCCCCAGCATTTT; cdr3_aa: CASRMGTGANQPQHF
d_call: .; j_call: TRBJ2-6; clone_size: many; v_call: TRBV6-6; cdr3_nt: TGTGCCAGCAGTTACTCGGGGGACTCTGGGGCCAACGTCCTGACTTTC; cdr3_aa: CASSYSGDSGANVLTF
d_call: .; j_call: TRBJ2-1; clone_size: few; v_call: TRBV28; cdr3_nt: TGTGCCAGCAGTTTTGAAAGCTTCTCTCTCTACAATGAGCAGTTCTTC; cdr3_aa: CASSFESFSLYNEQFF
d_call: .; j_call: TRBJ1-1; clone_size: few; v_call: TRBV7-2; cdr3_nt: TGTGCCAGCAGCTTCCGACAAAGCCTAAGGAACACTGAAGCTTTCTTT; cdr3_aa: CASSFRQSLRNTEAFF
d_call: .; j_call: TRBJ2-1; clone_size: few; v_call: TRBV4-3; cdr3_nt: TGCGCCAGCAGCCCCCTGGGGACTTGGTCCCATGAGCAGTTCTTC; cdr3_aa: CASSPLGTWSHEQFF
d_call: TRBD1; j_call: TRBJ2-3; clone_size: few; v_call: TRBV6-5; cdr3_nt: TGTGCCAGCAGTGTTGGACAGGGGAATTACCGGGCGCAGTATTTT; cdr3_aa: CASSVGQGNYRAQYF
d_call: .; j_call: TRBJ2-3; clone_size: few; v_call: TRBV4-2; cdr3_nt: TGTGCCAGCAGCCCCCACGGGGCGCGGGACACAGATACGCAGTATTTT; cdr3_aa: CASSPHGARDTDTQYF
d_call: TRBD2; j_call: TRBJ2-1; clone_size: many; v_call: TRBV10-3; cdr3_nt: TGTGCCATCAGTGAGTCGAAGGAGACTAGCGGATACAATGAGCAGTTCTTC; cdr3_aa: CAISESKETSGYNEQFF
d_call: .; j_call: TRBJ2-5; clone_size: few; v_call: TRBV7-2; cdr3_nt: TGTGCCAGCAGCTTTGCCTTCCAAGAGACCCAGTACTTC; cdr3_aa: CASSFAFQETQYF
d_call: .; j_call: TRBJ1-1; clone_size: .; v_call: TRBV12-3/TRBV12-4; cdr3_nt: TGTGCCAGCAGCCCACTGTGGGGTGGAACTGAAGCTTTCTTT; cdr3_aa: CASSPLWGGTEAFF
d_call: .; j_call: TRBJ1-5; clone_size: few; v_call: TRBV12-3/TRBV12-4; cdr3_nt: TGTGCCAGCAGTTGGGAGTTGGGCCAGCCCCAGCATTTT; cdr3_aa: CASSWELGQPQHF
d_call: TRBD1; j_call: TRBJ2-6; clone_size: .; v_call: TRBV19; cdr3_nt: TGTGCCAGTTCAGGACAGGACGGAGACTACTCTGGGGCCAACGTCCTGACTTTC; cdr3_aa: CASSGQDGDYSGANVLTF
d_call: TRBD2; j_call: TRBJ2-1; clone_size: few; v_call: TRBV7-9; cdr3_nt: TGTGCCAGCAGCCCCCCGGGACTAGCGGGGAGGAATGAGCAGTTCTTC; cdr3_aa: CASSPPGLAGRNEQFF
d_call: TRBD1; j_call: TRBJ1-1; clone_size: .; v_call: TRBV2; cdr3_nt: TGTGCCAGCATTGAACAGGGGTACACTGAAGCTTTCTTT; cdr3_aa: CASIEQGYTEAFF
d_call: .; j_call: TRBJ2-2; clone_size: many; v_call: TRBV9; cdr3_nt: TGTGCCAGCAGCGTATTTGGTTCCGGCGGGGAGCTGTTTTTT; cdr3_aa: CASSVFGSGGELFF
d_call: .; j_call: TRBJ1-5; clone_size: .; v_call: TRBV12-3/TRBV12-4; cdr3_nt: TGTGCCAGCAGCCCACTTGCGTTCAGGACCAATCAGCCCCAGCATTTT; cdr3_aa: CASSPLAFRTNQPQHF
d_call: .; j_call: TRBJ2-1; clone_size: once; v_call: TRBV4-1; cdr3_nt: TGCGCCAGCAGCCAAAGGCTCCTGCCCTGGGAGCAGTTCTTC; cdr3_aa: CASSQRLLPWEQFF
d_call: .; j_call: TRBJ1-3; clone_size: .; v_call: TRBV6-2/TRBV6-3; cdr3_nt: TGTGCCAGCAGTTACCCCCGACGGAGGAAGGTTACTGGAAACACCATATATTTT; cdr3_aa: CASSYPRRRKVTGNTIYF
d_call: .; j_call: TRBJ1-5; clone_size: few; v_call: TRBV2; cdr3_nt: TGTGCCAGCAGTACCGGACCGGGACGGAATCAGCCCCAGCATTTT; cdr3_aa: CASSTGPGRNQPQHF
d_call: TRBD1; j_call: TRBJ2-5; clone_size: .; v_call: TRBV29-1; cdr3_nt: TGCAGCGTTGGTCCCGGGACAGGAGGTTCTAGAGAGACCCAGTACTTC; cdr3_aa: CSVGPGTGGSRETQYF
d_call: TRBD2; j_call: TRBJ2-2; clone_size: .; v_call: TRBV4-1; cdr3_nt: TGCGCCAGCAGAGGGCTAGCGGGGACCGGGGAGCTGTTTTTT; cdr3_aa: CASRGLAGTGELFF
d_call: TRBD1; j_call: TRBJ2-1; clone_size: few; v_call: TRBV9; cdr3_nt: TGTGCCAGCAACAGGGGGGAGGATGAGCAGTTCTTC; cdr3_aa: CASNRGEDEQFF
d_call: TRBD2; j_call: TRBJ2-3; clone_size: few; v_call: TRBV3-1; cdr3_nt: TGTGCCAGCAGCCCACAGCGGGGGCCTAGCACAGATACGCAGTATTTT; cdr3_aa: CASSPQRGPSTDTQYF
d_call: TRBD2; j_call: TRBJ2-5; clone_size: .; v_call: TRBV4-3; cdr3_nt: TGCGCCAGCAGCCAAGATTCGCCGGCGGGGGGGCTGGAGACCCAGTACTTC; cdr3_aa: CASSQDSPAGGLETQYF
d_call: .; j_call: TRBJ1-6; clone_size: .; v_call: TRBV6-2/TRBV6-3; cdr3_nt: TGTGCCAGCAGTTACGCGCAGTTAAATTCACCCCTCCACTTT; cdr3_aa: CASSYAQLNSPLHF
d_call: .; j_call: TRBJ2-7; clone_size: few; v_call: TRBV6-2/TRBV6-3; cdr3_nt: TGTGCCAGCAGTCGGCCTCTTGGCGAGCAGTACTTC; cdr3_aa: CASSRPLGEQYF
d_call: .; j_call: TRBJ2-1; clone_size: .; v_call: TRBV4-3; cdr3_nt: TGCGCCAGCAGCCAAGAGGCCCTTGGGGATGAGCAGTTCTTC; cdr3_aa: CASSQEALGDEQFF
d_call: TRBD1; j_call: TRBJ2-2; clone_size: many; v_call: TRBV4-3; cdr3_nt: TGCGCCAGCAGCCCCCAGACAGGGGATGGTAACACCGGGGAGCTGTTTTTT; cdr3_aa: CASSPQTGDGNTGELFF
d_call: TRBD2; j_call: TRBJ2-3; clone_size: few; v_call: TRBV7-6; cdr3_nt: TGTGCCAGCAGCTTGGGAGTCGGGGGGGCCTCAGATACGCAGTATTTT; cdr3_aa: CASSLGVGGASDTQYF
d_call: .; j_call: TRBJ2-1; clone_size: .; v_call: TRBV15; cdr3_nt: TGTGCCACCAGCAGAAGGGGGACTGGGGATGAGCAGTTCTTC; cdr3_aa: CATSRRGTGDEQFF
d_call: .; j_call: TRBJ2-3; clone_size: few; v_call: TRBV27; cdr3_nt: TGTGCCAGCAGTTTAAACAGGGCGGGCACAGATACGCAGTATTTT; cdr3_aa: CASSLNRAGTDTQYF
d_call: TRBD1; j_call: TRBJ2-7; clone_size: .; v_call: TRBV7-2; cdr3_nt: TGTGCCAGCAGCATCGACAGGGCCTACGAGCAGTACTTC; cdr3_aa: CASSIDRAYEQYF
d_call: .; j_call: TRBJ2-5; clone_size: .; v_call: TRBV11-2; cdr3_nt: TGTGCCAGCAGCTCACAGCCGGTGGAGACCCAGTACTTC; cdr3_aa: CASSSQPVETQYF
d_call: .; j_call: TRBJ2-3; clone_size: few; v_call: TRBV29-1; cdr3_nt: TGCAGCGTTGGCGGGACAGACACAGATACGCAGTATTTT; cdr3_aa: CSVGGTDTDTQYF
d_call: .; j_call: TRBJ1-2; clone_size: .; v_call: TRBV19; cdr3_nt: TGTGCCAGTAGTATACTCCGCGGAAACTATGGCTACACCTTC; cdr3_aa: CASSILRGNYGYTF
d_call: TRBD2; j_call: TRBJ2-1; clone_size: .; v_call: TRBV11-2; cdr3_nt: TGTGCCAGCAGCTTGGCGGGGGTAGTGCATGAGCAGTTCTTC; cdr3_aa: CASSLAGVVHEQFF
d_call: .; j_call: TRBJ1-1; clone_size: few; v_call: TRBV5-1; cdr3_nt: TGCGCCAGCAGCTTGATTGTCGACACTGAAGCTTTCTTT; cdr3_aa: CASSLIVDTEAFF
d_call: TRBD2; j_call: TRBJ2-1; clone_size: few; v_call: TRBV4-1; cdr3_nt: TGCGCCAGCAGGCGACTAGCGACAACGTACAATGAGCAGTTCTTC; cdr3_aa: CASRRLATTYNEQFF
d_call: .; j_call: TRBJ1-2; clone_size: many; v_call: TRBV29-1; cdr3_nt: TGCAGCGTTGAAGAGGTCGTCAGGAGCTACACCTTC; cdr3_aa: CSVEEVVRSYTF
d_call: .; j_call: TRBJ2-1; clone_size: few; v_call: TRBV6-5; cdr3_nt: TGTGCCAGCAGTTACTCGTATCCGGGACTCACTAGCAATGAGCAGTTCTTC; cdr3_aa: CASSYSYPGLTSNEQFF
d_call: .; j_call: TRBJ2-7; clone_size: .; v_call: TRBV7-2; cdr3_nt: TGTGCCAGCAGCTTAGAGACTCTCCGGCCCCGCGGGAACTACGAGCAGTACTTC; cdr3_aa: CASSLETLRPRGNYEQYF
d_call: .; j_call: TRBJ2-2; clone_size: .; v_call: TRBV20-1; cdr3_nt: TGCAGTGCAGACGTCCAGGGGATAGCCGGGGAGCTGTTTTTT; cdr3_aa: CSADVQGIAGELFF